This T cell receptor (beta chain) stems from a study of T cell responses to AZD1222 COVID-19 vaccine. Whole-study findings and limits: Two AZD1222 doses significantly raised spike-specific TCR breadth and depth over controls. All repertoire sampling was performed exclusively after the peak T cell response. Only a handful of individuals given AZD1222 were seropositive at baseline. A reported finding is that nearly half of spike-specific TCRs target unmutated variant regions.

On this clone itself: Its antigen is not identified.

Germline assignment: CDR1 ENHRY and CDR2 SYGVKD. This CDR3 contains 14 residues. With V trimmed by 6 bases and J by 4 bases, 6 bases remained unmatched. This table comes from immunoSEQ multiplex PCR, and its TCRdb copy is limited to in-frame clones, with some not included. The table has tens of thousands of clones, less than 85% seen once. This specimen consisted of peripheral blood, obtained 28 days after the second AZD1222 dose. The sequence was obtained from an adult who received the AZD1222 COVID-19 vaccine. The gene calls are TRBV10-3 and TRBJ2-5; TRBD1 agrees at 9 bases. The chain's CDR3 is CAISPGTGSETQYF. In DNA, the CDR3 is TGTGCCATCAGCCCCGGGACAGGGTCAGAGACCCAGTACTTC.